The 18 T cell receptor beta chains presented below share a single source sample, sequenced in a study of technical replicates of blood from a handful of donors. The method was immunoSEQ multiplex PCR; TCRdb's version includes in-frame clones alone and lacks a portion of them. The sample shows tens of thousands of clones, about 96% of them seen only once. The sequenced material came from T cells isolated from PBMCs. The receptors were sampled from a human donor in good health.

In DNA, the CDR3 is TGTGCCAGCAGCAACCGGTCGTACACTGAAGCTTTCTTT. Translating it yields CASSNRSYTEAFF. The rearrangement uses TRBV11-2 and TRBJ1-1, with D unresolved. CDR3 length: 13 amino acids. The ends were cut back, 5 bases at V and 3 bases at J, with 10 bases in the middle. Germline values: CDR1 SGHAT, CDR2 FQNNGV.

The chain recombines TRBV18 with TRBJ2-6; D perhaps matches TRBD1 (6 bases). The germline gives CDR1 KGHSH, CDR2 LQKENI. The CDR3 covers 21 residues. Between the trimmed V and J ends, which lost 0 bases and 0 bases, there was a span of 21 bases. This CDR3 reads CASSPPFFQGLGDSGANVLTF. In nucleotides, the CDR3 is TGTGCCAGCTCACCACCTTTTTTTCAGGGGCTTGGAGACTCTGGGGCCAACGTCCTGACTTTC.

The CDR3 coding sequence is TGTGCCACCAGCACGCTTAGCGGGGGGGGAGACAATGAGCAGTTCTTC. Protein sequence: CATSTLSGGGDNEQFF. The chain uses TRBV15 and TRBJ2-1; 11 nucleotides agree with TRBD2. The germline gives CDR1 LNHNV, CDR2 YYDKDF (reference sequence). The CDR3 loop spans 16 amino acids. V lost 4 bases, J lost 5 bases, and 7 bases stayed unmatched.

The V call is TRBV18, the J call TRBJ2-3, with 9 bases identical to TRBD2. Germline CDR1 is KGHSH and CDR2 is LQKENI. V lost 6 bases, J lost 3 bases, and 7 bases stayed unmatched. The CDR3 contains 15 residues. The CDR3 nucleotides read TGTGCCAGCTCTACAGGACTAGCGTCTACAGATACGCAGTATTTT. Translation gives CASSTGLASTDTQYF.

The CDR3 sequence: CASSEQGGETQYF. CDR3 in DNA: TGTGCCAGCAGTGAACAGGGGGGAGAGACCCAGTACTTC. V and J are TRBV25-1 and TRBJ2-5, with D possibly being TRBD1 (7 bases). V lost 2 bases and J 4 bases, leaving 8 bases between the germline ends. The germline V gene has CDR1 MGHDK and CDR2 SYGVNS. The CDR3 contains 13 residues.

The rearrangement links TRBV7-3 to TRBJ1-1, with D perhaps matching TRBD1 (5 bases). With 3 bases removed from V and 3 bases from J, the gap between germline ends came to 14 bases. The germline V gene has CDR1 SGHTA and CDR2 FQGTGA. This CDR3 spans 15 amino acids. CDR3 nucleotides: TGTGCCAGCAGCTTCATCGGGGGACGGTACACTGAAGCTTTCTTT. This sequence encodes CASSFIGGRYTEAFF.

The rearrangement uses TRBV5-8 and TRBJ1-1; D gene unclear. The ends were cut back, 4 bases at V and 6 bases at J, with 16 bases in the middle. This CDR3 is built from 14 residues. Per germline, CDR1 SGHTS and CDR2 YDEGEE. The CDR3, as DNA: TGTGCCAGCAGCCGCCGCCGGGAGGGCGCTGAAGCTTTCTTT. It translates to CASSRRREGAEAFF.

The chain joins TRBV13 to TRBJ2-7; unclear D gene. CDR1 PRHDT and CDR2 FYEKMQ come from the germline V gene (reference sequence). This CDR3 contains 16 residues. Trimming shortened V by 4 bases and J by 5 bases, and 21 bases separated the two germline ends. CDR3 DNA sequence: TGTGCCAGCAGCTCCCCCCTAACTCCCACGGTACACGAGCAGTACTTC. This encodes CASSSPLTPTVHEQYF.

The chain is built from TRBV6-1 and TRBJ2-1; TRBD1 aligns across 12 bases. CDR3 length: 15 residues. Germline-derived CDR1 and CDR2 are MNHNS and SASEGT. Trimming took 5 bases from V and 7 from J; bases not matched to a gene: 6. In nucleotides, the CDR3 is TGTGCCAGCAGTAAACCGGGACAGGGGGCTAATGAGCAGTTCTTC. Its protein product is CASSKPGQGANEQFF.

This chain connects TRBV28 to TRBJ2-5; D is perhaps TRBD1 (6 bases). The CDR3 extends over 17 amino acids. CDR1 MDHEN and CDR2 SYDVKM come from the germline V gene. The germline V and J ends were trimmed by 5 bases and 6 bases, with 25 bases remaining between them. This chain's CDR3 is CASSTTQGRVKQKTQYF. The CDR3 DNA follows: TGTGCCAGCAGTACCACACAGGGTAGGGTCAAACAGAAGACCCAGTACTTC.

The J gene is TRBJ2-1, the V gene TRBV4-2; 11 bases are a match to TRBD1. V dropped 1 base and J dropped 0; count of bases not matched to a gene: 5. The CDR3 has 18 amino acids. Germline V lookup: CDR1 LGHNA, CDR2 YNFKEQ. Written as DNA, the CDR3 is TGTGCCAGCAGCCAAGCCGGGACAGGGGGGAGCTCCTACAATGAGCAGTTCTTC. Its protein is CASSQAGTGGSSYNEQFF.

The rearrangement uses TRBV5-5 and TRBJ2-2, with 7 nucleotides matching TRBD1. The V gene's germline CDR1 is SGHKS and CDR2 YYEKEE (reference sequence). The CDR3 runs to 15 residues. With 4 bases clipped from V and 6 bases from J, the junction kept 9 bases outside the gene matches. Written as DNA, the CDR3 is TGTGCCAGCAGCCAACAGGGGTCTGTTCCCGGGGAGCTGTTTTTT. It yields the protein CASSQQGSVPGELFF.

The V and J genes are TRBV4-1 and TRBJ2-7; possibly TRBD2 for D (6 bases). The ends were cut back, 2 bases at V and 6 bases at J, with 11 bases in the middle. The CDR3 has 13 amino acids. Germline V gives CDR1 MGHRA, CDR2 YSYEKL. The DNA for the CDR3 is TGCGCCAGCAGCCAACTCACTAGCCGCGAGCAGTACTTC. Its translation is CASSQLTSREQYF.

In DNA form, the CDR3 reads TGTGCCAGCGAAAGGGGAGGTCGGGTTCCTGAAGCTTTCTTT. This encodes CASERGGRVPEAFF. The chain recombines TRBV28 with TRBJ1-1, with D perhaps TRBD1 (5 bases). The V end was cut by 8 bases, the J end by 6 bases, with 19 bases between. The germline V gene has CDR1 MDHEN and CDR2 SYDVKM. This CDR3 is built from 14 residues.

The chain couples TRBV5-1 to TRBJ2-2; D might be TRBD1 (6 bases). The CDR3 length is 16 residues. The V gene's germline CDR1 is SGHRS and CDR2 YFSETQ. V lost 4 bases to trimming and J lost 6 bases, with 19 bases between them. In DNA form, the CDR3 reads TGCGCCAGCAGCCCGCAGGCAGGGGCAGTGTCCGGGGAGCTGTTTTTT. Encoded protein: CASSPQAGAVSGELFF.

This chain connects TRBV29-1 to TRBJ2-3; D is perhaps TRBD2 (5 bases). Germline V gene data show CDR1 as SQVTM and CDR2 as ANQGSEA. The CDR3 totals 15 residues. V lost 1 base and J 0 bases, leaving 11 bases between the germline ends. CDR3 amino acids: CSVEGRTSSTDTQYF. The CDR3 DNA reads as TGCAGCGTTGAAGGTCGGACTTCTAGCACAGATACGCAGTATTTT.

The chain has TRBV6-1 and TRBJ1-1, with a possible D match to TRBD1 (6 bases). This CDR3 comprises 14 residues. Germline V CDR1 and CDR2: MNHNS, SASEGT. Trimming shortened V by 2 bases and J by 8 bases, and 15 bases separated the two germline ends. The CDR3 spells CASSEISGVKEAFF. The DNA for the CDR3 is TGTGCCAGCAGTGAAATTTCAGGGGTGAAAGAAGCTTTCTTT.

This chain uses TRBV6-5 with TRBJ1-2; 7 nucleotides agree with TRBD1. CDR1 and CDR2 (germline): MNHEY, SVGAGI. Losses at the gene ends were 6 bases for V and 1 base for J; bases not matched to a gene: 8. The CDR3 length is 15 residues. CDR3 sequence reads: CASSQTGAINYGYTF. The CDR3, as DNA: TGTGCCAGCAGCCAAACAGGGGCCATTAACTATGGCTACACCTTC.